A single sample gave rise to the 21 T cell receptor beta chains below, sequenced in a study of blood T cell repertoires in COVID-19 (TCRdb year 2020). Libraries were constructed by the immunoSEQ multiplex PCR assay. TCRdb took over this immuneACCESS table, retaining in-frame rearrangements with V and J assigned. Such tables are incomplete; in checked studies, under half of the missing clones stem from an unresolved V gene, and the remainder is unexplained. The sample table shows more than 300,000 clones, and 80% to 90% are seen once. Together, the top ten hold 8% to 13% of the sample. The material sequenced was peripheral blood. The receptor source for this set is a woman between 25 and 40 years old with COVID-19, enrolled during active disease.

The J gene is TRBJ2-2, the V gene TRBV2; D might be TRBD2 (6 bases). CDR1 and CDR2 (germline): SNHLY, FYNNEI. The V gene lost 4 bases and the J gene lost 8 bases, with 14 bases spanning the gap. The CDR3 has 14 residues. The CDR3 bases are TGTGCCAGCAGTGGGGACTTGGTAGCTGGGGAGCTGTTTTTT. This encodes CASSGDLVAGELFF.

The chain recombines TRBV10-2 with TRBJ1-5, with TRBD1 identical over 9 bases. The CDR3 is made up of 15 amino acids. With 2 bases clipped from V and 6 bases from J, the junction kept 5 bases outside the gene matches. Germline assignment: CDR1 WSHSY and CDR2 SAAADI. CDR3 DNA sequence: TGCGCCAGCAGTGAGCGGGGACAGGGAGGTCAGCCCCAGCATTTT. Translated: CASSERGQGGQPQHF.

This clone was detected many times. This chain links TRBV28 with TRBJ2-6; TRBD1 aligns across 9 bases. The V gene end was trimmed by 6 bases and the J gene end by 0 bases; junction bases not matched to a gene: 6. The CDR3 runs 17 residues. Germline loops: CDR1 MDHEN, CDR2 SYDVKM. The CDR3 here is CASSPGTGRSGANVLTF. The CDR3 DNA reads TGTGCCAGCAGCCCCGGGACAGGGCGCTCTGGGGCCAACGTCCTGACTTTC.

This chain joins TRBV18 and TRBJ2-2; D gene uncertain. The CDR3 runs 15 residues. V dropped 3 bases and J dropped 6 bases, with 14 bases sitting between them. Germline V gene lookup returns CDR1 KGHSH and CDR2 LQKENI. The CDR3, as DNA: TGTGCCAGCTCACCTAACTTAGAGTCCGCCGGGGAGCTGTTTTTT. As protein: CASSPNLESAGELFF.

The chain links TRBV2 to TRBJ2-1, with D uncertain. The germline gives CDR1 SNHLY, CDR2 FYNNEI. The CDR3 totals 15 residues. The germline V and J ends were trimmed by 1 base and 0 bases, with 7 bases remaining between them. The DNA for the CDR3 is TGTGCCAGCAGTGAAGGCTGGAGCTCCTACAATGAGCAGTTCTTC. Its translation: CASSEGWSSYNEQFF.

With respect to this clone: The identical CDR3 is also encoded by other nucleotide sequences in the sample. The chain links TRBV11-2 to TRBJ2-1; 8 positions match TRBD1. Germline-derived CDR1 and CDR2 are SGHAT and FQNNGV. CDR3 length: 15 amino acids. The trim removed 6 bases at V and 2 bases at J, leaving 6 bases unmatched. The CDR3 DNA follows: TGTGCCAGCAGTCCTGACAGGGGCGCCTACAATGAGCAGTTCTTC. Translation gives CASSPDRGAYNEQFF.

V and J are TRBV28 and TRBJ2-5; 7 bases match TRBD1. The CDR3 runs 16 residues. The germline gives CDR1 MDHEN, CDR2 SYDVKM. V trimming: 3 bases; J trimming: 5 bases; junction bases outside the gene matches: 12. The CDR3 DNA follows: TGTGCCAGCAGTTTCCCATTTCGACAGGGACGGGAGACCCAGTACTTC. It yields the protein CASSFPFRQGRETQYF.

The genes are TRBV29-1 and TRBJ2-7, with TRBD2 matching 7 bases. V was pared by 6 bases and J by 4 bases, with 12 bases of the junction left unmatched. This CDR3 has 14 residues. Germline V lookup: CDR1 SQVTM, CDR2 ANQGSEA. CDR3 in DNA: TGCAGCGTCTTGATAAGCGGGGAGGGGTACGAGCAGTACTTC. Its protein is CSVLISGEGYEQYF.

This chain connects TRBV10-2 to TRBJ1-6, with D perhaps TRBD1 (6 bases). Trimming removed 8 bases at V and 12 bases at J, with 11 bases between. CDR3 size: 11 residues. CDR1 and CDR2 from the germline V gene are WSHSY and SAAADI. The CDR3 bases are TGCGCCAGCCTTGGGGGCGGACCCCTCCACTTT. Translated: CASLGGGPLHF.

This clone was seen a few times. This sequence joins TRBV29-1 and TRBJ1-2; possibly TRBD1 for D (5 bases). The ends were cut back, 5 bases at V and 3 bases at J, with 25 bases in the middle. The CDR3 length is 17 residues. The germline V gene encodes CDR1 SQVTM and CDR2 ANQGSEA. The CDR3 nucleotides read TGCAGCGTTTCAGGATTGATGGCAGGGTGGGGCGACTATGGCTACACCTTC. This encodes CSVSGLMAGWGDYGYTF.

The genes are TRBV30 and TRBJ2-6; 8 bases fit TRBD1. The CDR3 sequence is 14 residues long. V gave up 5 bases and J gave up 1 base; unmatched junction bases: 1. CDR1 is GTSNPN, CDR2 SVGIG, per germline (reference sequence). The CDR3 is CAWGTGSGANVLTF. The CDR3 region has the DNA TGTGCCTGGGGGACAGGATCTGGGGCCAACGTCCTGACTTTC.

The rearrangement links TRBV5-1 to TRBJ1-2; D gene uncertain. Germline loops: CDR1 SGHRS, CDR2 YFSETQ. The CDR3 is 13 residues long. The germline V and J ends were trimmed by 1 base and 8 bases, with 12 bases remaining between them. The chain's CDR3 is CASSLLRGRGYTF. Here the CDR3 DNA reads TGCGCCAGCAGCTTGCTCCGGGGTCGAGGCTACACCTTC. The variable domain in full, with the rest retrieved from reference TRBV5-1 and TRBJ1-2, is KAGVTQTPRYLIKTRGQQVTLSCSPISGHRSVSWYQQTPGQGLQFLFEYFSETQRNKGNFPGRFSGRQFSNSRSEMNVSTLELGDSALYLCASSLLRGRGYTFGSGTRLTVV.

J is TRBJ2-1 and V is TRBV28, with 11 bases aligning to TRBD2. This CDR3 comprises 15 residues. CDR1 is MDHEN, CDR2 SYDVKM, per germline. Trimming at V came to 6 bases and at J to 5 bases, leaving 6 bases not matched to a gene. CDR3 sequence (DNA): TGTGCCAGCAGCCCGACTAGCGGGACGAACAATGAGCAGTTCTTC. Protein sequence: CASSPTSGTNNEQFF.

The V and J genes are TRBV5-4 and TRBJ2-2; a possible D gene is TRBD1 (6 bases). CDR1 is SGHNT and CDR2 is YYREEE in the germline V gene (reference sequence). Trimming cost V 4 bases and J 2 bases, with 9 bases left between them. The CDR3 runs 14 residues. CDR3 nucleotide sequence: TGTGCCAGCAGCCCGGGACATAACACCGGGGAGCTGTTTTTT. Its protein product is CASSPGHNTGELFF.

The chain has TRBV30 and TRBJ1-1, with 12 bases lining up with TRBD1. The CDR3 is 14 residues long. Germline V gene data show CDR1 as GTSNPN and CDR2 as SVGIG (reference sequence). CDR3 residues: CASGTGGAKTEAFF. The CDR3, as DNA: TGTGCATCCGGGACAGGGGGCGCGAAGACTGAAGCTTTCTTT.

The chain combines TRBV2 with TRBJ2-1; TRBD1 matches 11 bases. Per the germline V gene, CDR1 is SNHLY and CDR2 is FYNNEI. This CDR3 contains 16 residues. V lost 4 bases to trimming and J lost 1 base; unmatched junction nucleotides: 3. In DNA form, the CDR3 reads TGTGCCAGCAGTGTTGGGACAGGGGGTTCCTACAATGAGCAGTTCTTC. Translated, it gives CASSVGTGGSYNEQFF.

The rearrangement joins TRBV5-1 to TRBJ1-1; D is perhaps TRBD1 (5 bases). V was cut by 4 bases and J by 0 bases, with 13 bases left in between. This CDR3 spans 15 amino acids. Looked up from germline, CDR1 is SGHRS and CDR2 is YFSETQ. The CDR3 DNA is TGCGCCAGCAGCCCGAACGGGGGAATGAACACTGAAGCTTTCTTT. This encodes CASSPNGGMNTEAFF.

The gene calls are TRBV7-2 and TRBJ2-1; TRBD1 is a possible D gene (6 bases). Trimming removed 5 bases at V and 1 base at J, with 9 bases between. Germline lookup yields CDR1 SGHTA and CDR2 FQGNSA. CDR3 length: 14 residues. CDR3 coding DNA: TGTGCCAGCAGCCCGGGACATTCCTACAATGAGCAGTTCTTC. This sequence encodes CASSPGHSYNEQFF.

J is TRBJ1-1 and V is TRBV5-5, with 7 bases that match TRBD1. From germline, CDR1 is SGHKS and CDR2 YYEKEE (reference sequence). V shed 4 bases and J 2 bases; nucleotides not matched to a gene: 8. This CDR3 is 15 amino acids long. For the CDR3, the DNA is TGTGCCAGCAGCCTTGGGACAGCAATTAACACTGAAGCTTTCTTT. This codes for CASSLGTAINTEAFF.

V gene TRBV5-6 combines with J gene TRBJ1-1; D unresolved. CDR3 size: 12 residues. Trimming took off 5 bases at V and 4 bases at J, with 9 bases between the two ends. Germline assignment: CDR1 SGHDT and CDR2 YYEEEE. DNA of the CDR3: TGTGCCAGCAGTCACACGGGCACTGAAGCTTTCTTT. It codes for CASSHTGTEAFF.

The V call is TRBV6-6, the J call TRBJ2-1, with a weak D call TRBD2 (6 bases). This CDR3 contains 13 residues. Germline V CDR1 and CDR2: MNHNY, SVGAGI (reference sequence). V lost 5 bases and J lost 5, with 10 bases in between. CDR3 sequence reads: CASSALADNEQFF. CDR3 DNA sequence: TGTGCCAGCAGTGCCTTAGCGGACAATGAGCAGTTCTTC.